Listed here are 26 T cell receptor beta chains from one sample, sequenced in a study of T cell responses to AZD1222 COVID-19 vaccine. Only in-frame clones appear in the TCRdb table, and some are missing; sequencing was by immunoSEQ multiplex PCR. The sample lists 57,000 or so clones, about 74% seen once, with more than 3% in the top ten. The sequencing here drew on peripheral blood, taken 28 days after the second AZD1222 dose. Every receptor here comes from an adult who received the AZD1222 COVID-19 vaccine.

The V call is TRBV28, the J call TRBJ1-2; TRBD1 aligns across 9 bases. The V gene's germline CDR1 is MDHEN and CDR2 SYDVKM. CDR3 length equals 15 residues. V dropped 3 bases and J dropped 8; count of bases not matched to a gene: 10. The CDR3 reads CASSFSRDRARGYTF. The CDR3 DNA reads as TGTGCCAGCAGTTTCTCCCGGGACAGGGCCCGGGGCTACACCTTC.

The chain has TRBV5-4 and TRBJ2-5; D is possibly TRBD2 (5 bases). The V gene lost 0 bases and the J gene lost 5 bases, with 14 bases spanning the gap. This CDR3 comprises 15 residues. Germline lookup yields CDR1 SGHNT and CDR2 YYREEE (reference sequence). CDR3 DNA: TGTGCCAGCAGCTTGGGAGGGCTTGGCGAGGAGACCCAGTACTTC. It translates to CASSLGGLGEETQYF. The full variable domain, completed using reference TRBV5-4 and TRBJ2-5, is ETGVTQSPTHLIKTRGQQVTLRCSSQSGHNTVSWYQQALGQGPQFIFQYYREEENGRGNFPPRFSGLQFPNYSSELNVNALELDDSALYLCASSLGGLGEETQYFGPGTRLLVL.

This chain links TRBV10-3 with TRBJ2-1; 12 positions match TRBD1. The CDR3 has 17 residues. V was pared by 8 bases and J by 7 bases, with 15 bases of the junction left unmatched. Germline assignment: CDR1 ENHRY and CDR2 SYGVKD. CDR3 nucleotides: TGTGCCATCGGTCTCGGGCCGGGACAGGGGGCGTCGAATGAGCAGTTCTTC. Translation gives CAIGLGPGQGASNEQFF.

The chain links TRBV19 to TRBJ1-2; the D is unclear. Germline V lookup: CDR1 LNHDA, CDR2 SQIVND (reference sequence). Trimming cost V 5 bases and J 3 bases, with 7 bases left between them. CDR3 length equals 12 residues. The CDR3 spells CASSEFYYGYTF. The CDR3 DNA is TGTGCCAGTAGTGAGTTCTACTATGGCTACACCTTC.

The rearrangement joins TRBV29-1 to TRBJ2-5; 7 positions agree with TRBD1. CDR1 and CDR2 (germline): SQVTM, ANQGSEA. Unmatched junction bases numbered 0, after V lost 4 bases and J lost 4 bases. The CDR3 runs to 11 residues. The CDR3 DNA sequence: TGCAGCGTTGCAGGGGGAGAGACCCAGTACTTC. This encodes CSVAGGETQYF. Complete variable domain (other parts from reference TRBV29-1 and TRBJ2-5): SAVISQKPSRDICQRGTSLTIQCQVDSQVTMMFWYRQQPGQSLTLIATANQGSEATYESGFVIDKFPISRPNLTFSTLTVSNMSPEDSSIYLCSVAGGETQYFGPGTRLLVL.

This clone was counted a few times. The V and J genes are TRBV28 and TRBJ2-5, with 9 bases aligning to TRBD2. J was trimmed by 5 bases and V by 5 bases; bases with no gene match: 3. The CDR3 runs 13 residues. Germline V gives CDR1 MDHEN, CDR2 SYDVKM. The CDR3 here is CASSGGGAETQYF. The CDR3 DNA is TGTGCCAGCAGTGGCGGGGGGGCGGAGACCCAGTACTTC.

As DNA, the CDR3 is TGTGCCAGTAGTGTCACCTCAGGATTGTACGCTGAAGCTTTCTTT. It yields the protein CASSVTSGLYAEAFF. The genes are TRBV19 and TRBJ1-1; unclear D gene. The germline CDR1 and CDR2 sequences are LNHDA and SQIVND (reference sequence). Trimming removed 5 bases at V and 6 bases at J, with 19 bases between. The CDR3 consists of 15 residues.

The V call is TRBV11-3, the J call TRBJ2-3; the match to TRBD2 covers 8 bases. The CDR3 spans 14 residues. Germline CDR1 SGHNT, CDR2 YENEEA. Unmatched junction bases numbered 4, after V lost 5 bases and J lost 3 bases. CDR3 in amino acids: CASSHGRVTDTQYF. CDR3 nucleotides: TGTGCCAGCAGCCACGGGAGGGTAACAGATACGCAGTATTTT.

V and J are TRBV3-1 (or the pseudogene TRBV3-2) and TRBJ1-1; 7 bases are a match to TRBD1. The V gene end was trimmed by 4 bases and the J gene end by 2 bases; junction bases not matched to a gene: 4. The V gene's germline CDR1 is LGHDT and CDR2 YNNKEL (reference sequence). CDR3 length equals 14 residues. The CDR3 bases are TGTGCCAGCAGCCTTAGGACAGGCAACACTGAAGCTTTCTTT. Its protein is CASSLRTGNTEAFF.

The rearrangement links TRBV2 to TRBJ1-1, with D maybe TRBD1 (6 bases). V dropped 6 bases and J dropped 6 bases, with 11 bases sitting between them. CDR3 length: 12 amino acids. In germline, CDR1 is SNHLY, CDR2 FYNNEI. CDR3 protein: CASRQGPSEAFF. CDR3 coding DNA: TGTGCCAGCAGACAGGGTCCTTCTGAAGCTTTCTTT. Filled out from reference TRBV2 and TRBJ1-1, the complete variable domain reads EPEVTQTPSHQVTQMGQEVILRCVPISNHLYFYWYRQILGQKVEFLVSFYNNEISEKSEIFDDQFSVERPDGSNFTLKIRSTKLEDSAMYFCASRQGPSEAFFGQGTRLTVV.

The chain recombines TRBV6-5 with TRBJ1-4; 7 bases align to TRBD1. Germline loops: CDR1 MNHEY, CDR2 SVGAGI. This CDR3 has 15 amino acids. After removal of 4 bases from V and 3 bases from J, the junction contained 5 bases not matched to a gene. The CDR3: CASSLQGRPNEKLFF. Here the CDR3 DNA reads TGTGCCAGCAGTTTACAGGGGAGGCCTAATGAAAAACTGTTTTTT.

V is TRBV7-6 and J is TRBJ1-2, with D hard to call. Trimming took off 2 bases at V and 8 bases at J, with 12 bases between the two ends. Germline lookup yields CDR1 SGHVS and CDR2 FNYEAQ. The CDR3 totals 13 residues. CDR3 loop: CASSLQPGGGYTF. The CDR3 nucleotides are TGTGCCAGCAGCTTACAACCCGGAGGGGGCTACACCTTC. The full variable domain, completed using reference TRBV7-6 and TRBJ1-2, is GAGVSQSPRYKVTKRGQDVALRCDPISGHVSLYWYRQALGQGPEFLTYFNYEAQQDKSGLPNDRFSAERPEGSISTLTIQRTEQRDSAMYRCASSLQPGGGYTFGSGTRLTVV.

The chain has TRBV18 and TRBJ2-7; D is unclear. Trimming removed 4 bases from V and 4 bases from J, with 5 bases in between. CDR1 and CDR2 (germline): KGHSH, LQKENI. The CDR3 length is 11 residues. The CDR3 is CASSQGYEQYF. CDR3 DNA sequence: TGTGCCAGCTCACAGGGTTACGAGCAGTACTTC. Full variable domain (rest looked up from reference TRBV18 and TRBJ2-7): NAGVMQNPRHLVRRRGQEARLRCSPMKGHSHVYWYRQLPEEGLKFMVYLQKENIIDESGMPKERFSAEFPKEGPSILRIQQVVRGDSAAYFCASSQGYEQYFGPGTRLTVT.

For the CDR3, the DNA is TGTGCCAGCAGCTCTAGCGGGGCCCGCACCGGGGAGCTGTTTTTT. As protein: CASSSSGARTGELFF. V usage is TRBV11-2 and J usage is TRBJ2-2; TRBD2 matches 9 bases. Trimming cost V 4 bases and J 4 bases; bases outside gene matches: 4. The CDR3 is 15 residues long. Germline V CDR1 and CDR2: SGHAT, FQNNGV.

This clone was observed a handful of times. The V and J genes are TRBV5-1 and TRBJ1-2; D gene ambiguous. Germline V gene lookup returns CDR1 SGHRS and CDR2 YFSETQ. V lost 3 bases to trimming and J lost 4 bases, with 13 bases between them. This CDR3 contains 14 residues. In nucleotides, the CDR3 is TGCGCCAGCAGCTGGACTGAAGGATTCTATGGCTACACCTTC. Its translation: CASSWTEGFYGYTF.

This clone was observed a few times. This chain uses TRBV28 with TRBJ1-1; D perhaps matches TRBD1 (5 bases). The CDR3 has 13 amino acids. V lost 0 bases and J lost 11, with 13 bases in between. Germline loops: CDR1 MDHEN, CDR2 SYDVKM. The CDR3 DNA reads TGTGCCAGCAGTTTATGGGGCGGGGCGGGGGCTTTCTTT. This translates into CASSLWGGAGAFF.

V and J are TRBV2 and TRBJ2-5; no reliable D call. Trimming removed 2 bases at V and 5 bases at J, with 3 bases between. The CDR3 totals 11 residues. Germline V gene sequence: CDR1 SNHLY, CDR2 FYNNEI. The CDR3 region has the DNA TGTGCCAGCAGTGAATGGGAGACCCAGTACTTC. It translates to CASSEWETQYF.

This chain connects TRBV27 to TRBJ2-6; D not certain. The CDR3 is 13 amino acids. CDR1 is MNHEY and CDR2 is SMNVEV in the germline V gene (reference sequence). With 6 bases removed from V and 0 bases from J, the gap between germline ends came to 3 bases. CDR3 DNA sequence: TGTGCCAGCAGCCTCTCTGGGGCCAACGTCCTGACTTTC. Translating it yields CASSLSGANVLTF.

As regards this clone: Other DNA sequences in this specimen translate into the identical CDR3. The chain combines TRBV5-1 with TRBJ2-1; 14 bases map to TRBD2. CDR1 and CDR2 (germline): SGHRS, YFSETQ. This CDR3 comprises 16 residues. With V trimmed by 4 bases and J by 4 bases, 4 bases remained unmatched. CDR3: CASSTGLAGGYNEQFF. The CDR3 coding sequence is TGCGCCAGCAGCACCGGACTAGCGGGGGGATACAATGAGCAGTTCTTC.

V and J are TRBV10-1 and TRBJ1-2, with 7 positions matching TRBD1. Germline-derived CDR1 and CDR2 are WNHNN and SYGVQD (reference sequence). This CDR3 contains 14 residues. The trim removed 2 bases at V and 8 bases at J, leaving 8 bases unmatched. In nucleotides, the CDR3 is TGCGCCAGCAGTGAGGAAGACAGGGTGAAAGGCTACACCTTC. Protein: CASSEEDRVKGYTF.

V gene TRBV28 combines with J gene TRBJ1-1; TRBD1 matches at 7 bases. V lost 0 bases and J lost 1; bases outside the gene matches: 2. Germline values: CDR1 MDHEN, CDR2 SYDVKM. The CDR3 consists of 15 residues. The CDR3 here is CASSLWGTENTEAFF. The CDR3 DNA follows: TGTGCCAGCAGTTTATGGGGGACAGAGAACACTGAAGCTTTCTTT.

This clone appeared once. The chain couples TRBV5-1 to TRBJ2-3; the match to TRBD2 covers 10 bases. This CDR3 contains 17 residues. The V segment lost 4 bases and the J segment 10 bases; nucleotides outside the gene matches: 18. CDR1 and CDR2 (germline): SGHRS, YFSETQ. DNA for the CDR3: TGCGCCAGCAGCCCCCAGAGCAGCGGGGGGGCCTCGTCGGCGCAGTATTTT. It yields the protein CASSPQSSGGASSAQYF.

This CDR3 reads CASRIQGSGYGYTF. As DNA, the CDR3 is TGTGCCAGTCGCATACAAGGGTCAGGGTATGGCTACACCTTC. V and J are TRBV28 and TRBJ1-2; possibly TRBD1 for D (5 bases). Trimming removed 9 bases at V and 5 bases at J, with 19 bases between. The CDR3 spans 14 residues. From germline, CDR1 is MDHEN and CDR2 SYDVKM.

The chain joins TRBV5-1 to TRBJ1-2, with D uncertain. Per the germline V gene, CDR1 is SGHRS and CDR2 is YFSETQ. The CDR3 contains 13 residues. Trimming left V 1 base short and J 8 bases short, with 12 bases between. The DNA for the CDR3 is TGCGCCAGCAGCTTGTTGCCCGGAGGAGGCTACACCTTC. Amino acid sequence: CASSLLPGGGYTF.

The chain joins TRBV12-3 or TRBV12-4 to TRBJ1-5; D is ambiguous. This CDR3 is built from 13 residues. V dropped 3 bases and J dropped 3 bases, with 6 bases sitting between them. The DNA of the CDR3 is TGTGCCAGCAGTTTTGGTGACAATCAGCCCCAGCATTTT. Translating it yields CASSFGDNQPQHF.

The rearrangement links TRBV24-1 to TRBJ1-5, with 10 bases matching TRBD1. The V gene's germline CDR1 is KGHDR and CDR2 SFDVKD. The CDR3 is 16 amino acids. The junction had 8 bases not matched to a gene; V was cut back by 7 bases and J by 3 bases. Here the CDR3 reads CATSPKTGGFNQPQHF. The CDR3 DNA reads TGTGCCACCAGCCCAAAGACAGGGGGCTTCAATCAGCCCCAGCATTTT.